The 6 T cell receptor beta chains below were found in one sample sequenced in a study of Graves' ophthalmopathy and Graves' hyperthyroidism. TCR beta CDR3 regions were amplified from RNA transcripts. RT-PCR in the first round used HTBI primers; a second-round multiplex PCR followed. TCRdb reprocessed the multiplex PCR reads with MiXCR, giving one entry per CDR3 protein. The table includes about 740,000 distinct CDR3 sequences, around 40% detected once. Sequenced material: peripheral blood. Receptors were obtained from an adult man with Graves' ophthalmopathy.

The chain combines TRBV19 with TRBJ1-1, with D possibly being TRBD1 (6 bases). The CDR3 has 13 residues. The germline gives CDR1 LNHDA, CDR2 SQIVND (reference sequence). Trimming stripped 5 bases from V and 4 bases from J, with 11 bases between. The DNA of the CDR3 is TGTGCCAGTAGTGATATCAGGGGCACTGAAGCTTTCTTT. The encoded protein is CASSDIRGTEAFF.

Comments on this clonotype: The CDR3 does not close with the conserved phenylalanine or tryptophan, likely indicating a read error. The DNA is left out, because the CDR3 cannot be placed on it with certainty; the CDR3 is given as TCRdb lists it. The chain combines TRBV10-2 with TRBJ2-7; whether TRBD2, the table's D call, matches the DNA was not checked. The CDR3 length equals 9 residues, ends included. Germline V gene sequence: CDR1 WSHSY, CDR2 SAAADI. CDR3 residues: CASSRGLAG.

Only a few counts were recorded for this clonotype. V gene TRBV5-4 combines with J gene TRBJ2-6; the match to TRBD2 covers 11 bases. This CDR3 is built from 19 residues. Per the germline V gene, CDR1 is SGHNT and CDR2 is YYREEE (reference sequence). With 0 bases clipped from V and 0 bases from J, the junction kept 5 bases outside the gene matches. CDR3 sequence reads: CASSLARLAGYSGANVLTF. The CDR3 DNA is TGTGCCAGCAGCTTGGCGAGACTAGCGGGATACTCTGGGGCCAACGTCCTGACTTTC.

This rearrangement joins TRBV2 to TRBJ1-4, with a weak D call TRBD1 (5 bases). The V and J ends lost 10 bases and 0 bases respectively, with 15 bases between them. The CDR3 has 15 residues. From germline, CDR1 is SNHLY and CDR2 FYNNEI. The CDR3 protein is CAIRYLTATNEKLFF. CDR3 coding DNA: TGTGCCATCAGGTATCTGACAGCAACTAATGAAAAACTGTTTTTT.

The chain uses TRBV6-5 and TRBJ2-7, with unresolved D. The CDR3 is 14 residues long. Germline loops: CDR1 MNHEY, CDR2 SVGAGI. Deletions cut 0 bases from V and 3 bases from J, with 9 bases between. CDR3 in DNA: TGTGCCAGCAGTTACTCAGGGAAGAACTACGAGCAGTACTTC. Residues: CASSYSGKNYEQYF.

The rearrangement links TRBV2 to TRBJ1-4; 7 bases map to TRBD1. The V segment lost 4 bases and the J segment 7 bases; nucleotides outside the gene matches: 9. Germline CDR1 reads SNHLY; CDR2 reads FYNNEI. CDR3 length: 15 residues. The CDR3: CASSGQGELFEKLFF. The CDR3 bases are TGTGCCAGCAGTGGGCAGGGGGAGCTTTTTGAAAAACTGTTTTTT. Filled out from reference TRBV2 and TRBJ1-4, the complete variable domain reads EPEVTQTPSHQVTQMGQEVILRCVPISNHLYFYWYRQILGQKVEFLVSFYNNEISEKSEIFDDQFSVERPDGSNFTLKIRSTKLEDSAMYFCASSGQGELFEKLFFGSGTQLSVL.